This T cell receptor beta chain was found in a study of T cells after yellow fever vaccination. Study results and limitations: The authors detected almost none of the vaccine-responding clonotypes in sorted memory subsets on day 0. FACS-sorted repertoires might harbor abundant contaminating clonotypes from the bulk population. Some clonotypes, a small share, were shared between CD4 and CD8 compartments.

Template switching with 5'RACE generated the TCR cDNA and added a universal primer site and UMIs. One entry per CDR3 protein results from TCRdb running MiXCR on the 5' RACE reads. This sample has roughly 32,000 distinct CDR3 sequences; 6.5% to 8.5% occur once, and the top ten carry approximately 23%. This clonotype was picked up many times. Germline assignment: CDR1 SQVTM and CDR2 ANQGSEA. Trimming removed 7 bases at V and 5 bases at J, with 8 bases between. The CDR3 extends over 10 amino acids. The receptor comes from a man in his late teens or twenties who received the YFV17D yellow fever vaccine. The specimen was PBMCs, either bulk or a sorted T-cell subset (CD4+, CD8+, memory, or dextramer-sorted; not recorded which), collected on the day of the first yellow fever vaccination. The chain combines TRBV29-1 with TRBJ1-1, with D possibly being TRBD1 (5 bases). Here the CDR3 DNA reads TGCAGCGGTCAGGGAACTGAAGCTTTCTTT. Protein sequence: CSGQGTEAFF.